This T cell receptor beta chain was sequenced in a study of long-term antiretroviral therapy in people with HIV. This clone was seen a handful of times. The antigen remains unidentified. The cryopreserved samples used held 1-10 million PBMC prior to extraction of DNA. Regarding the study as a whole: Dominant in the repertoire at all time points were clones expanded before ART.

The length of the CDR3 is 15 residues. Germline V gene lookup returns CDR1 LNHDA and CDR2 SQIVND (reference sequence). The V gene end was trimmed by 7 bases and the J gene end by 0 bases; junction bases not matched to a gene: 6. Survey-level resolution applied to immunoSEQ assay v3.0. Per sample, sequencing targeted roughly 35,000-50,000 T-cell genomes. Sequencing used immunoSEQ multiplex PCR; TCRdb keeps in-frame clones, though not all of them. The sample shows 25,000 to 35,000 clones, around 84% of them seen only once. This sequence joins TRBV19 and TRBJ1-5, with TRBD1 matching over 7 bases. The clonotype comes from a woman aged 25 to 39 with HIV. The starting material was unsorted PBMCs, obtained 0.8 years after starting antiretroviral therapy. The CDR3 DNA reads as TGTGCCAGTACCCTAGACAGGGCTAGCAATCAGCCCCAGCATTTT. Translating gives CASTLDRASNQPQHF.